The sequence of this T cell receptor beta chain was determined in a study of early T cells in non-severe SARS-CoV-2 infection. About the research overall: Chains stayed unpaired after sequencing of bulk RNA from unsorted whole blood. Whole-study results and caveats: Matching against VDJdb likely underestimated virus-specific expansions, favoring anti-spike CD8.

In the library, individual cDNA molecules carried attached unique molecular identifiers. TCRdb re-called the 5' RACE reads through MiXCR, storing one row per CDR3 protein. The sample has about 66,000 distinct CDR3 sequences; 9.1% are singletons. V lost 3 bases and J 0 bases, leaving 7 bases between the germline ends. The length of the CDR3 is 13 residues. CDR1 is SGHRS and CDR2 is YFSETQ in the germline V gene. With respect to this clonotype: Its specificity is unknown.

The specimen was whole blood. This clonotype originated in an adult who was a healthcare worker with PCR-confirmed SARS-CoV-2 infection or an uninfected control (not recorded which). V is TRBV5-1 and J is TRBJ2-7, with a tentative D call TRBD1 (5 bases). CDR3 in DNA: TGCGCCAGCAGCTGGGGCGTCTCCTACGAGCAGTACTTC. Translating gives CASSWGVSYEQYF.